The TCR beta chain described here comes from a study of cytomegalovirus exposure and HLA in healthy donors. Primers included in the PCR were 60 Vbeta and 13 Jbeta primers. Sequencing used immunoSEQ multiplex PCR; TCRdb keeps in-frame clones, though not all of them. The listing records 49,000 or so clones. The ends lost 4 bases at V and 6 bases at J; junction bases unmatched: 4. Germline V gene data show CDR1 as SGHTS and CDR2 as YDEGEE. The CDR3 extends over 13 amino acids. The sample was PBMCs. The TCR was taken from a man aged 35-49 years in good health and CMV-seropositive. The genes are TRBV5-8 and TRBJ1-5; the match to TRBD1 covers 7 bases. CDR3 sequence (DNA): TGTGCCAGCAGCCTACAGGGGACTCAGCCCCAGCATTTT. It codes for CASSLQGTQPQHF.